Below are 28 T cell receptor beta chains sequenced from a single sample in a study of OX40 agonist ivuxolimab in advanced cancers. Assay used: immunoSEQ multiplex PCR; TCRdb lists only in-frame clones, some missing. The sample lists tens of thousands of clones; over 65% were seen once. The material sequenced was CD4+ or CD8+ T cells sorted from blood, taken in a trial of the OX40 agonist ivuxolimab. Receptors were obtained from an adult with an advanced solid tumor such as melanoma, head and neck, liver or kidney cancer.

This chain links TRBV5-5 with TRBJ1-2; D perhaps matches TRBD1 (6 bases). V was trimmed by 0 bases and J by 6 bases, leaving 18 bases between them. Germline CDR1 SGHKS, CDR2 YYEKEE (reference sequence). The CDR3 sequence is 16 residues long. In DNA, the CDR3 is TGTGCCAGCAGCTTGGTAGGCTACGGGGGCGAGAATGGCTACACCTTC. As protein: CASSLVGYGGENGYTF.

V gene TRBV18 combines with J gene TRBJ2-7; perhaps TRBD1 as D (5 bases). In germline, CDR1 is KGHSH, CDR2 LQKENI. V was shortened by 6 bases and J by 2 bases, with 11 bases between the two germline ends. This CDR3 has 13 amino acids. This CDR3 reads CASSSTETYEQYF. The CDR3 region has the DNA TGTGCCAGCTCCTCGACAGAAACCTACGAGCAGTACTTC.

The chain carries TRBV2 and TRBJ2-3; D ambiguous. Germline CDR1 SNHLY, CDR2 FYNNEI. CDR3 length: 15 amino acids. Between the trimmed V and J ends, which lost 2 bases and 1 base, there was a span of 10 bases. The CDR3: CASSELGVRTDTQYF. The CDR3 region has the DNA TGTGCCAGCAGTGAACTTGGAGTTCGCACAGATACGCAGTATTTT.

V and J are TRBV27 and TRBJ2-2; D uncertain. CDR3 size: 12 residues. The V end lost 6 bases, the J end lost 2 bases, and 4 bases lay between the germline ends. From germline, CDR1 is MNHEY and CDR2 SMNVEV (reference sequence). This CDR3 reads CASRINTGELFF. The CDR3 nucleotides read TGTGCCAGCAGGATAAACACCGGGGAGCTGTTTTTT.

The gene calls are TRBV4-2 and TRBJ2-2; D might be TRBD1 (6 bases). CDR3 length: 13 amino acids. V was clipped by 2 bases and J by 8 bases, with 9 bases between them. Germline V CDR1 and CDR2: LGHNA, YNFKEQ. The CDR3 DNA reads as TGTGCCAGCAGCCAACAGGGGTGGGGGGAGCTGTTTTTT. It yields the protein CASSQQGWGELFF.

J is TRBJ2-7 and V is TRBV6-4, with 7 bases lining up with TRBD1. J was trimmed by 1 base and V by 6 bases; bases with no gene match: 12. The CDR3 sequence is 16 residues long. Germline V gene data show CDR1 as MRHNA and CDR2 as SNTAGT. The DNA of the CDR3 is TGTGCCAGCAGGGATGGCGCCGGGACAGTTTCCTACGAGCAGTACTTC. It yields the protein CASRDGAGTVSYEQYF.

This clone was seen once. The chain is built from TRBV20-1 and TRBJ2-7; no clear D gene. The CDR3 runs to 11 residues. The V and J ends lost 4 bases and 4 bases respectively, with 8 bases between them. CDR1 is DFQATT and CDR2 is SNEGSKA in the germline V gene (reference sequence). CDR3 amino acids: CSATAGYEQYF. As DNA, the CDR3 is TGCAGTGCTACAGCAGGTTACGAGCAGTACTTC.

The rearrangement joins TRBV7-8 to TRBJ2-1, with 11 bases that match TRBD2. The CDR3 loop spans 15 amino acids. Germline lookup yields CDR1 SGHVS and CDR2 FQNEAQ. The V segment lost 3 bases and the J segment 6 bases; nucleotides outside the gene matches: 4. The CDR3 region has the DNA TGTGCCAGCAGCTTTCCCGGGACTAGCGGCAATGAGCAGTTCTTC. Protein product: CASSFPGTSGNEQFF.

J is TRBJ1-1 and V is TRBV29-1; D ambiguous. CDR1 SQVTM and CDR2 ANQGSEA come from the germline V gene. Trimming stripped 3 bases from V and 2 bases from J, with 7 bases between. The CDR3 loop spans 12 amino acids. CDR3 bases: TGCAGCGTTGAGGAGGGAAACACTGAAGCTTTCTTT. This translates into CSVEEGNTEAFF. Looking up the rest from reference TRBV29-1 and TRBJ1-1 gives the full variable domain: SAVISQKPSRDICQRGTSLTIQCQVDSQVTMMFWYRQQPGQSLTLIATANQGSEATYESGFVIDKFPISRPNLTFSTLTVSNMSPEDSSIYLCSVEEGNTEAFFGQGTRLTVV.

This chain links TRBV2 with TRBJ2-1, with D possibly being TRBD1 (6 bases). Germline V gene lookup returns CDR1 SNHLY and CDR2 FYNNEI. The V gene lost 4 bases and the J gene lost 5 bases, with 24 bases spanning the gap. The CDR3 length is 18 residues. DNA for the CDR3: TGTGCCAGCAGTGCTTTCAATTTACAGGGAAAAATTGACAATGAGCAGTTCTTC. Amino acids: CASSAFNLQGKIDNEQFF.

V and J are TRBV9 and TRBJ1-1; 7 bases map to TRBD1. The length of the CDR3 is 14 residues. The germline V gene encodes CDR1 SGDLS and CDR2 YYNGEE. V was clipped by 4 bases and J by 8 bases; unmatched bases: 11. The CDR3 region has the DNA TGTGCCAGCAGCTTCCAGGACAGGAAAGACGAAGCTTTCTTT. It is translated as CASSFQDRKDEAFF.

Only a few counts were recorded for this clone. This sequence joins TRBV7-9 and TRBJ2-2; TRBD1 aligns across 7 bases. The CDR3 has 18 residues. The V gene's germline CDR1 is SEHNR and CDR2 FQNEAQ (reference sequence). Trimming took 4 bases from V and 0 from J; bases not matched to a gene: 11. This CDR3 is CASSSNIPGQTNTGELFF. CDR3 bases: TGTGCCAGCAGCTCTAATATTCCGGGACAGACGAACACCGGGGAGCTGTTTTTT.

The rearrangement uses TRBV2 and TRBJ2-5; D is unclear. This CDR3 contains 10 residues. CDR1 and CDR2 from the germline V gene are SNHLY and FYNNEI. The ends were cut back, 6 bases at V and 7 bases at J, with 6 bases in the middle. CDR3 DNA sequence: TGTGCCAGCAGCCCGGGGACCCAGTACTTC. Protein: CASSPGTQYF.

This chain joins TRBV15 and TRBJ2-5; the D is unclear. The CDR3 is 15 amino acids. Germline V CDR1 and CDR2: LNHNV, YYDKDF (reference sequence). Trimming shortened V by 2 bases and J by 4 bases, and 14 bases separated the two germline ends. CDR3 DNA sequence: TGTGCCACCAGCAGAACCGGTAGCTTCGGAGAGACCCAGTACTTC. Amino acids: CATSRTGSFGETQYF. The variable domain in full, with the rest retrieved from reference TRBV15 and TRBJ2-5, is DAMVIQNPRYQVTQFGKPVTLSCSQTLNHNVMYWYQQKSSQAPKLLFHYYDKDFNNEADTPDNFQSRRPNTSFCFLDIRSPGLGDTAMYLCATSRTGSFGETQYFGPGTRLLVL.

This clone was counted once. V is TRBV7-8 and J is TRBJ2-1; possibly TRBD2 for D (5 bases). This CDR3 has 15 amino acids. Between the trimmed V and J ends, which lost 7 bases and 6 bases, there was a span of 19 bases. Germline V gene sequence: CDR1 SGHVS, CDR2 FQNEAQ. This chain's CDR3 is CASTIEVESGNEQFF. The CDR3 coding sequence is TGTGCCAGCACCATCGAAGTTGAGAGCGGCAATGAGCAGTTCTTC.

V usage is TRBV5-6 and J usage is TRBJ2-1, with 11 bases identical to TRBD1. V lost 5 bases to trimming and J lost 2 bases; unmatched junction nucleotides: 9. The CDR3 covers 17 residues. CDR1 is SGHDT, CDR2 YYEEEE, per germline. The CDR3 spells CASRYRPGQGAYNEQFF. In DNA form, the CDR3 reads TGTGCCAGCAGATACCGACCGGGACAGGGGGCCTACAATGAGCAGTTCTTC.

V usage is TRBV28 and J usage is TRBJ2-5; 11 bases are shared with TRBD1. This CDR3 spans 15 amino acids. V trimming: 2 bases; J trimming: 3 bases; junction bases outside the gene matches: 2. Looked up from germline, CDR1 is MDHEN and CDR2 is SYDVKM. CDR3 amino acids: CASSLGTGGKETQYF. Here the CDR3 DNA reads TGTGCCAGCAGTTTAGGGACAGGGGGTAAAGAGACCCAGTACTTC. Together with reference TRBV28 and TRBJ2-5, the CDR3 gives the full variable domain: DVKVTQSSRYLVKRTGEKVFLECVQDMDHENMFWYRQDPGLGLRLIYFSYDVKMKEKGDIPEGYSVSREKKERFSLILESASTNQTSMYLCASSLGTGGKETQYFGPGTRLLVL.

J is TRBJ1-3 and V is TRBV10-2; no clear D gene. The V gene lost 3 bases and the J gene lost 4 bases, with 16 bases spanning the gap. Germline lookup yields CDR1 WSHSY and CDR2 SAAADI. The CDR3 covers 16 residues. The DNA for the CDR3 is TGCGCCAGCAGTGACCCTAGGGAGTTTGCGGGAAACACCATATATTTT. As protein: CASSDPREFAGNTIYF.

The chain has TRBV28 and TRBJ2-2, with 10 bases fitting TRBD2. CDR1 and CDR2 from the germline V gene are MDHEN and SYDVKM. The CDR3 length is 17 residues. Trimming cost V 3 bases and J 8 bases; bases outside gene matches: 12. CDR3 sequence: CASSFYRTSGGAGELFF. The CDR3 bases are TGTGCCAGCAGTTTTTACCGGACTAGCGGAGGGGCGGGGGAGCTGTTTTTT. The full variable domain, in which reference TRBV28 and TRBJ2-2 provide the parts outside the CDR3, is DVKVTQSSRYLVKRTGEKVFLECVQDMDHENMFWYRQDPGLGLRLIYFSYDVKMKEKGDIPEGYSVSREKKERFSLILESASTNQTSMYLCASSFYRTSGGAGELFFGEGSRLTVL.

The V call is TRBV4-1, the J call TRBJ2-7; TRBD2 matches at 11 bases. The CDR3 spans 15 residues. From germline, CDR1 is MGHRA and CDR2 YSYEKL. V shed 0 bases and J 3 bases; nucleotides not matched to a gene: 1. CDR3 bases: TGCGCCAGCAGCCAAGAACTAGCGGGGGACTACGAGCAGTACTTC. Translated: CASSQELAGDYEQYF.

The genes are TRBV19 and TRBJ2-7, with D hard to call. Trimming stripped 3 bases from V and 1 base from J, with 7 bases between. Per germline, CDR1 LNHDA and CDR2 SQIVND (reference sequence). CDR3 length equals 13 residues. DNA of the CDR3: TGTGCCAGTAGTATCTCCAGTTCCTACGAGCAGTACTTC. Protein sequence: CASSISSSYEQYF. Together with reference TRBV19 and TRBJ2-7, the CDR3 gives the full variable domain: DGGITQSPKYLFRKEGQNVTLSCEQNLNHDAMYWYRQDPGQGLRLIYYSQIVNDFQKGDIAEGYSVSREKKESFPLTVTSAQKNPTAFYLCASSISSSYEQYFGPGTRLTVT.

This clone was counted between two and nine times. The J gene is TRBJ2-3, the V gene TRBV20-1; D is perhaps TRBD1 or TRBD2 (6 bases each). Trimming took 5 bases from V and 8 from J, leaving 11 bases between them. The V gene's germline CDR1 is DFQATT and CDR2 SNEGSKA (reference sequence). The CDR3 spans 11 residues. The CDR3 DNA sequence: TGCAGTGCTGCAGGGGAGGTTACGCAGTATTTT. This encodes CSAAGEVTQYF.

This clone was found a few times. This sample includes further DNA sequences coding for the same CDR3. The rearrangement uses TRBV7-9 and TRBJ1-1; tentative D call: TRBD1 (6 bases). Germline values: CDR1 SEHNR, CDR2 FQNEAQ (reference sequence). Trimming left V 4 bases short and J 7 bases short, with 7 bases between. This CDR3 spans 11 amino acids. The CDR3 loop is CASSSTGEAFF. The CDR3 region has the DNA TGTGCCAGCAGCTCGACAGGTGAAGCTTTCTTT.

With regard to this clone: The sample carries other DNA sequences with the same CDR3. V is TRBV2 and J is TRBJ1-1; D is ambiguous. Trimming pared 5 bases from V and 2 bases from J, leaving 3 bases between. Germline V lookup: CDR1 SNHLY, CDR2 FYNNEI. This CDR3 has 11 residues. The CDR3 bases are TGTGCCAGCAGTTCCAACACTGAAGCTTTCTTT. Translation gives CASSSNTEAFF.

This clone was seen a few times. The V call is TRBV28, the J call TRBJ2-5, with D unresolved. The V gene lost 5 bases and the J gene lost 5 bases, with 12 bases spanning the gap. The germline V gene has CDR1 MDHEN and CDR2 SYDVKM. This CDR3 has 13 amino acids. CDR3 amino acids: CASSPLIEETQYF. CDR3 nucleotide sequence: TGTGCCAGCAGTCCCTTGATTGAGGAGACCCAGTACTTC.

This chain joins TRBV4-3 and TRBJ2-7; the match to TRBD2 covers 10 bases. Trimming cost V 4 bases and J 4 bases; bases outside gene matches: 19. Germline CDR1 and CDR2: LGHNA and YSLEER. The CDR3 spans 19 residues. CDR3 coding DNA: TGCGCCAGCAGCCCAGCCTGGGAGCCTAGCGGGGGAGGTCTTTACGAGCAGTACTTC. The encoded protein is CASSPAWEPSGGGLYEQYF.

This clone appeared a few times. The gene calls are TRBV7-8 and TRBJ2-1, with 11 positions matching TRBD2. The CDR3 is made up of 16 amino acids. CDR1 and CDR2 from the germline V gene are SGHVS and FQNEAQ. V lost 5 bases, J lost 5 bases, and 8 bases stayed unmatched. The CDR3 spells CASSHRLAGTNNEQFF. Here the CDR3 DNA reads TGTGCCAGCAGCCACAGACTAGCGGGAACCAACAATGAGCAGTTCTTC. The variable domain in full, completed from reference TRBV7-8 and TRBJ2-1, reads GAGVSQSPRYKVAKRGQDVALRCDPISGHVSLFWYQQALGQGPEFLTYFQNEAQLDKSGLPSDRFFAERPEGSVSTLKIQRTQQEDSAVYLCASSHRLAGTNNEQFFGPGTRLTVL.

V and J are TRBV4-1 and TRBJ2-1; TRBD2 matches 9 bases. Germline CDR1 reads MGHRA; CDR2 reads YSYEKL. The CDR3 spans 16 residues. Unmatched junction bases numbered 7, after V lost 4 bases and J lost 3 bases. Here the CDR3 DNA reads TGCGCCAGCAGCCGAGATTCTAGCGGGATCTACAATGAGCAGTTCTTC. It codes for CASSRDSSGIYNEQFF.